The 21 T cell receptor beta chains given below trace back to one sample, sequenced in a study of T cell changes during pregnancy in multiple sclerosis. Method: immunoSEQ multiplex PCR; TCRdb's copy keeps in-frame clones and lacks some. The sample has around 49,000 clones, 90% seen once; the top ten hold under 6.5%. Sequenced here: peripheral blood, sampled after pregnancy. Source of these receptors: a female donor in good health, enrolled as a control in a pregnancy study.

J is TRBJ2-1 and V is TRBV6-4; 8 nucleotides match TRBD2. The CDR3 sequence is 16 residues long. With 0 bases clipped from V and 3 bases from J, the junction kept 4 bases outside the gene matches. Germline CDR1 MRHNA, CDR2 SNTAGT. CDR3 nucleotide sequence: TGTGCCAGCAGTGACTCTGGGACTAGGGACTACAATGAGCAGTTCTTC. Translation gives CASSDSGTRDYNEQFF.

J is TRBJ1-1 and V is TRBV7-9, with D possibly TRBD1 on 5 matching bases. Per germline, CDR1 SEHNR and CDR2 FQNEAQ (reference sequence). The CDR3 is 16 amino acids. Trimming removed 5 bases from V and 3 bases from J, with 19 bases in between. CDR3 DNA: TGTGCCAGCAGCCGTATAGGGGCAGGGCCTTACACTGAAGCTTTCTTT. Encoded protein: CASSRIGAGPYTEAFF.

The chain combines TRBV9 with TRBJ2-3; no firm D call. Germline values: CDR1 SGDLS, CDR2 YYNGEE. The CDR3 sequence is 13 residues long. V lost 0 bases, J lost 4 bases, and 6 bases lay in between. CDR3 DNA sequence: TGTGCCAGCAGCGTAGCTTCGGCAGATACGCAGTATTTT. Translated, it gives CASSVASADTQYF.

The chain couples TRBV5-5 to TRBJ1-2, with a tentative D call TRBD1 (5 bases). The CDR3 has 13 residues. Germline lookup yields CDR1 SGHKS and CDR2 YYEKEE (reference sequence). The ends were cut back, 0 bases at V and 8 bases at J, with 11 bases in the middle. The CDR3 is CASSLDLNRGYTF. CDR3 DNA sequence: TGTGCCAGCAGCTTGGATTTAAACAGGGGCTACACCTTC.

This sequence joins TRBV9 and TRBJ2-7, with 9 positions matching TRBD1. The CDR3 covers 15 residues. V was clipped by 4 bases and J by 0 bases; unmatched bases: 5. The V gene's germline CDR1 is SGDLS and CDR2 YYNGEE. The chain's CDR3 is CASSSGQGSSYEQYF. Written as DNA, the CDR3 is TGTGCCAGCAGCTCCGGACAGGGGAGCTCCTACGAGCAGTACTTC.

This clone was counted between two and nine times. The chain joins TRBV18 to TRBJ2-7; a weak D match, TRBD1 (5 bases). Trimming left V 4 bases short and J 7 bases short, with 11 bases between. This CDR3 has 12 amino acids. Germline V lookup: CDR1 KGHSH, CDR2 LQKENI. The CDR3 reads CASSQAGWEQYF. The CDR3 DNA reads TGTGCCAGCTCACAAGCAGGGTGGGAGCAGTACTTC.

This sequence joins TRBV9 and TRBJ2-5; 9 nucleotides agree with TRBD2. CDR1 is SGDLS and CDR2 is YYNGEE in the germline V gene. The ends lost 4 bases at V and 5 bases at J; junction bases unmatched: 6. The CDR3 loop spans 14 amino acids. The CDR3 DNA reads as TGTGCCAGCAGCTTTAGCGGGAGTGACGAGACCCAGTACTTC. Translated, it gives CASSFSGSDETQYF. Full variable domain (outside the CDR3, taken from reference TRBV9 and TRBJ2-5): DSGVTQTPKHLITATGQRVTLRCSPRSGDLSVYWYQQSLDQGLQFLIQYYNGEERAKGNILERFSAQQFPDLHSELNLSSLELGDSALYFCASSFSGSDETQYFGPGTRLLVL.

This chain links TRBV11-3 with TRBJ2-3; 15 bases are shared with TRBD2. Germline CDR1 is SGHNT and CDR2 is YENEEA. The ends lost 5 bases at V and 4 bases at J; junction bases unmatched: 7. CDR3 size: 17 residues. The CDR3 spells CASSVRTSGGAADTQYF. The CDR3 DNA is TGTGCCAGCAGCGTCCGGACTAGCGGGGGGGCAGCAGATACGCAGTATTTT.

CDR3 bases: TGTGCCAGCAGTGAGCGTCGGAGCACAGATACGCAGTATTTT. Its protein product is CASSERRSTDTQYF. The chain couples TRBV25-1 to TRBJ2-3; D remains ambiguous. The CDR3 consists of 14 residues. CDR1 MGHDK and CDR2 SYGVNS come from the germline V gene. V was cut by 3 bases and J by 0 bases, with 7 bases left in between.

The CDR3: CASSLSPGQGKGQPQHF. CDR3 bases: TGTGCCAGCAGCTTATCCCCCGGACAGGGGAAGGGTCAGCCCCAGCATTTT. The rearrangement links TRBV11-2 to TRBJ1-5; 9 positions agree with TRBD1. The CDR3 consists of 17 residues. The germline gives CDR1 SGHAT, CDR2 FQNNGV. Trimming at V came to 2 bases and at J to 6 bases, leaving 11 bases not matched to a gene. The full variable domain, its missing parts supplied by reference TRBV11-2 and TRBJ1-5, is EAGVAQSPRYKIIEKRQSVAFWCNPISGHATLYWYQQILGQGPKLLIQFQNNGVVDDSQLPKDRFSAERLKGVDSTLKIQPAKLEDSAVYLCASSLSPGQGKGQPQHFGDGTRLSIL.

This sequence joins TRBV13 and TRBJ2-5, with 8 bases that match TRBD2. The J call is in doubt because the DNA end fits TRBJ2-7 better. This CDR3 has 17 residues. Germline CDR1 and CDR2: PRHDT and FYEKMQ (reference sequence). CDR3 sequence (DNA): TGTGCCAGCAGCTTAGGCGGGGGGCGCGGGGGGAAATACGAGCAGTACTTC. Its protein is CASSLGGGRGGKYEQYF.

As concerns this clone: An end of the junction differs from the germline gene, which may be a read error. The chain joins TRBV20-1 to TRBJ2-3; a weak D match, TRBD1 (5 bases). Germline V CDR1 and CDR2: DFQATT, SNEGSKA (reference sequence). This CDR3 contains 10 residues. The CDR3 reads CSARAGQQYF. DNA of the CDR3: TGCAGTGCCAGAGCTGGACAGCAGTATTTT.

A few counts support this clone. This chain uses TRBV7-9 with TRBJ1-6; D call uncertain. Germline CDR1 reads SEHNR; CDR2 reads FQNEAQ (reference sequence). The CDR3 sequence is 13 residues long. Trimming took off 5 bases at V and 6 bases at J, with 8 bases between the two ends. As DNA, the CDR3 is TGTGCCAGCAGCCCCGAGGGTAATTCACCCCTCCACTTT. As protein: CASSPEGNSPLHF.

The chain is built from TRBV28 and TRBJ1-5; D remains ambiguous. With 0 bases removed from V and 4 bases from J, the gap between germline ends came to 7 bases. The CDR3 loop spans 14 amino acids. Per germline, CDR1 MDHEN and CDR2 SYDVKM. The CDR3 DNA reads TGTGCCAGCAGTTTATGGGCCCTTAATCAGCCCCAGCATTTT. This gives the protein CASSLWALNQPQHF.

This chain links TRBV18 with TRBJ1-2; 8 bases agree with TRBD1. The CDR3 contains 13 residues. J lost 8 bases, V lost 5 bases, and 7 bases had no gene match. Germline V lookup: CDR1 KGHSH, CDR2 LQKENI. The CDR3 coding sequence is TGTGCCAGCTCATTGGACAGGGATCTGGGCTACACCTTC. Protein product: CASSLDRDLGYTF.

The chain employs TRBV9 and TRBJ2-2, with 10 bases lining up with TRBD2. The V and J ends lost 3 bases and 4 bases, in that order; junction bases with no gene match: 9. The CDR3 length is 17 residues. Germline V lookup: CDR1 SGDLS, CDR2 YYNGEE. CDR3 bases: TGTGCCAGCAGCGCCCTGGGACTAGCGAGTGGCACCGGGGAGCTGTTTTTT. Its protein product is CASSALGLASGTGELFF.

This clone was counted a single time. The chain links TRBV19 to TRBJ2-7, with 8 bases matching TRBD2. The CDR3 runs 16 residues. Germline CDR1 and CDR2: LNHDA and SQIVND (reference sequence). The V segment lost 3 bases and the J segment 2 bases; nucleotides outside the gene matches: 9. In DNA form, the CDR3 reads TGTGCCAGTAGTATGTCGCGGGGGGCCCTCCCCTACGAGCAGTACTTC. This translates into CASSMSRGALPYEQYF.

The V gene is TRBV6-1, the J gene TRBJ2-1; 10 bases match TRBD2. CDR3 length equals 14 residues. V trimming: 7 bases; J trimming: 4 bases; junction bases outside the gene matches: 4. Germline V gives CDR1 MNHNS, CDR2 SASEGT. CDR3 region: CASTTSGVYNEQFF. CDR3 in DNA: TGTGCCAGCACAACTAGCGGGGTTTACAATGAGCAGTTCTTC.

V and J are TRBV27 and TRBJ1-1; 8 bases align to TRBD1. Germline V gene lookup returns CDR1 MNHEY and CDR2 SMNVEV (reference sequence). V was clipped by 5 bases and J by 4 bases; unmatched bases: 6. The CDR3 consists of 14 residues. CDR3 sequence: CASSPRTGRTEAFF. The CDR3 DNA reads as TGTGCCAGCAGTCCCCGGACAGGGCGCACTGAAGCTTTCTTT.

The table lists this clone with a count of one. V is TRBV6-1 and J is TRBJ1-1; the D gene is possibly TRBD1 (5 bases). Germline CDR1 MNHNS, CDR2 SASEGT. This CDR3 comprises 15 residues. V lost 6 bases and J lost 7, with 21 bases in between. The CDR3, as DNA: TGTGCCAGCAGCACTAATGGGGCCGAGAGTGGTGAAGCTTTCTTT. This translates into CASSTNGAESGEAFF.

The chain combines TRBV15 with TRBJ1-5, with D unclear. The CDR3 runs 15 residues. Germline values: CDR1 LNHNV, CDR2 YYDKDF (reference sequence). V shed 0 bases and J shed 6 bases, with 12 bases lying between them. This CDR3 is CATSRDLMAVQPQHF. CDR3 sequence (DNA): TGTGCCACCAGCAGAGATCTTATGGCGGTTCAGCCCCAGCATTTT.